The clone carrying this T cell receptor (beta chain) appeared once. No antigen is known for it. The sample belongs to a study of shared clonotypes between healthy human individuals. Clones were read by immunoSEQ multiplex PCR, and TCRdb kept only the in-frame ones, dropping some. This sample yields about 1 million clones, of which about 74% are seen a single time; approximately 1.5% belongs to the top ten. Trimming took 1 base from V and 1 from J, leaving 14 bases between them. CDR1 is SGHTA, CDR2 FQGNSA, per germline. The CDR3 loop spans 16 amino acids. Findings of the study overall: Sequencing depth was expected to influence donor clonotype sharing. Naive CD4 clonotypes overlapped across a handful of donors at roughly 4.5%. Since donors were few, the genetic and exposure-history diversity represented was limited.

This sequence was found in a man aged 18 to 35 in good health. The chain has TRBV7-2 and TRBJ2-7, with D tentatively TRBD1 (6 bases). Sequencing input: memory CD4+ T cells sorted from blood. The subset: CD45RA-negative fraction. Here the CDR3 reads CASSLGPGHSSYEQYF. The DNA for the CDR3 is TGTGCCAGCAGCTTAGGTCCGGGACACTCGTCCTACGAGCAGTACTTC.